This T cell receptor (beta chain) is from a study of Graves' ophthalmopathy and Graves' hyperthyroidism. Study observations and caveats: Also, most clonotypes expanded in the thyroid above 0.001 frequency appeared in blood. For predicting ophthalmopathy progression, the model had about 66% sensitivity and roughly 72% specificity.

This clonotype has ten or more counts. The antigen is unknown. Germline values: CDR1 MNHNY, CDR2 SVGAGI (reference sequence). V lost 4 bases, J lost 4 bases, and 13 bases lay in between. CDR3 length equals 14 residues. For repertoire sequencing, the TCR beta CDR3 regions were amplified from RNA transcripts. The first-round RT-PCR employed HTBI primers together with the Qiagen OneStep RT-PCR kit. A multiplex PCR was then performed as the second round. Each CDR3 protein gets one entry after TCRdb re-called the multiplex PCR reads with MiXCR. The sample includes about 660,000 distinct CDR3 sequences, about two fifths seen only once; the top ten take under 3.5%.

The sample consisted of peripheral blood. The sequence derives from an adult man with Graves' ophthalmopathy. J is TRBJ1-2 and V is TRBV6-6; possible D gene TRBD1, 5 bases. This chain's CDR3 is CASSLSTVGYGYTF. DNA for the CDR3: TGTGCCAGCAGTTTGTCGACAGTTGGCTATGGCTACACCTTC.